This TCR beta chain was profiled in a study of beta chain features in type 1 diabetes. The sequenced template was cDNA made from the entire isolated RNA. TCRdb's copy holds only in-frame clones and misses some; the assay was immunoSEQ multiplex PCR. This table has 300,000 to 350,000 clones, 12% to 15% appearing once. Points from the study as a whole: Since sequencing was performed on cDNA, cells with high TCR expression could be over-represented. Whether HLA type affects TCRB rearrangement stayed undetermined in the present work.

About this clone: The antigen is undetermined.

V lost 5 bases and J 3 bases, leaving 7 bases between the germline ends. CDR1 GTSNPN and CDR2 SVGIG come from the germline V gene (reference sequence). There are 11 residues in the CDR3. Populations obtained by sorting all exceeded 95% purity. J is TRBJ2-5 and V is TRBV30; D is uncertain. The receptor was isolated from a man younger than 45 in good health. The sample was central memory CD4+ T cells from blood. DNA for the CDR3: TGTGCCTGGGGCGAGAAAGAGACCCAGTACTTC. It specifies CAWGEKETQYF.